The 13 T cell receptor beta chains below all came from one sample that was sequenced in a study of a mutant IDH1 vaccine in newly diagnosed glioma. Time point: week 47, end of study. Every single dose of the vaccine, 300 ug of mutant IDH1 20-mer peptide, came with topical imiquimod. For these receptors, no antigen is known. Only in-frame clones appear in the TCRdb table, and some are missing; sequencing was by immunoSEQ multiplex PCR. The sample contains roughly 32,000 clones, about 92% of which appear only once. This sample comprised PBMCs, obtained from a glioma patient whose treatment included an IDH1 peptide vaccine. The source of these receptors is a man aged 40-49 years with glioma.

The V gene is TRBV11-2, the J gene TRBJ1-5; D is uncertain. Trimming took 1 base from V and 5 from J, leaving 6 bases between them. In germline, CDR1 is SGHAT, CDR2 FQNNGV. This CDR3 comprises 13 residues. CDR3 DNA sequence: TGTGCCAGCAGCTTAGGGGCGGATCAGCCCCAGCATTTT. Translating it yields CASSLGADQPQHF.

DNA for the CDR3: TGTGCCAGTAGTCACCGGGACAGGGCCTCTAACTATGGCTACACCTTC. It codes for CASSHRDRASNYGYTF. This chain joins TRBV19 and TRBJ1-2; 9 nucleotides line up with TRBD1. V shed 5 bases and J 0 bases; nucleotides not matched to a gene: 7. The CDR3 is 16 residues long. Germline V gene data show CDR1 as LNHDA and CDR2 as SQIVND (reference sequence).

The V gene is TRBV11-2, the J gene TRBJ1-2, with D possibly being TRBD1 (6 bases). CDR3 length: 12 amino acids. V was pared by 4 bases and J by 8 bases, with 11 bases between. Germline CDR1 is SGHAT and CDR2 is FQNNGV. In DNA, the CDR3 is TGTGCCAGCAGCTCTGTTACAGGGGGCTACACCTTC. As protein: CASSSVTGGYTF. The full variable domain, completed using reference TRBV11-2 and TRBJ1-2, is EAGVAQSPRYKIIEKRQSVAFWCNPISGHATLYWYQQILGQGPKLLIQFQNNGVVDDSQLPKDRFSAERLKGVDSTLKIQPAKLEDSAVYLCASSSVTGGYTFGSGTRLTVV.

The gene calls are TRBV7-8 and TRBJ1-1; 7 bases align to TRBD1. V was pared by 0 bases and J by 3 bases, with 13 bases of the junction left unmatched. Germline V gene lookup returns CDR1 SGHVS and CDR2 FQNEAQ. The CDR3 is 18 residues long. The CDR3 bases are TGTGCCAGCAGCTTAGCCAGAAACACAGGGGCACAGGACACTGAAGCTTTCTTT. This translates into CASSLARNTGAQDTEAFF.

This clone was detected only a few times. V is TRBV19 and J is TRBJ1-1; no firm D call. Germline V lookup: CDR1 LNHDA, CDR2 SQIVND (reference sequence). This CDR3 spans 12 amino acids. V gave up 3 bases and J gave up 5 bases, with 7 bases separating them. The chain's CDR3 is CASSIGMTEAFF. In nucleotides, the CDR3 is TGTGCCAGTAGTATCGGAATGACTGAAGCTTTCTTT. Drawing the rest from reference TRBV19 and TRBJ1-1, the complete variable domain is DGGITQSPKYLFRKEGQNVTLSCEQNLNHDAMYWYRQDPGQGLRLIYYSQIVNDFQKGDIAEGYSVSREKKESFPLTVTSAQKNPTAFYLCASSIGMTEAFFGQGTRLTVV.

V usage is TRBV18 and J usage is TRBJ2-1; 11 nucleotides align to TRBD1. The CDR3 sequence is 15 residues long. Germline V gene sequence: CDR1 KGHSH, CDR2 LQKENI. The V gene end was trimmed by 6 bases and the J gene end by 4 bases; junction bases not matched to a gene: 5. DNA for the CDR3: TGTGCCAGCTCGCCCGGGACAGGGGGATACAATGAGCAGTTCTTC. Translation: CASSPGTGGYNEQFF.

The table lists this clone with a few counts. The J gene is TRBJ2-6, the V gene TRBV5-6; TRBD1 matches at 7 bases. The CDR3 covers 16 residues. Germline CDR1 SGHDT, CDR2 YYEEEE. Germline trimming cut 2 bases from V and 4 bases from J; bases unmatched to any gene: 6. The CDR3 nucleotides read TGTGCCAGCAGCTTTAAGGGGGCTGGAGGGGCCAACGTCCTGACTTTC. Translating it yields CASSFKGAGGANVLTF.

The chain recombines TRBV14 with TRBJ1-4; D is ambiguous. Germline lookup yields CDR1 SGHDN and CDR2 FVKESK. This CDR3 has 13 amino acids. V dropped 7 bases and J dropped 4 bases, with 10 bases sitting between them. The CDR3 is CASTRDINEKLFF. CDR3 DNA: TGTGCCAGCACTCGGGATATTAATGAAAAACTGTTTTTT.

In its sample, this clone was seen once. J is TRBJ1-5 and V is TRBV27; the D gene is possibly TRBD1 (6 bases). CDR1 is MNHEY and CDR2 is SMNVEV in the germline V gene (reference sequence). The CDR3 runs to 15 residues. Trimming pared 5 bases from V and 4 bases from J, leaving 15 bases between. The CDR3 protein is CASSLTITGNQPQHF. The CDR3 DNA reads TGTGCCAGCAGTCTGACGATTACAGGGAATCAGCCCCAGCATTTT.

The V call is TRBV27, the J call TRBJ2-1; perhaps D is TRBD1 or TRBD2 (7 bases each). V was pared by 5 bases and J by 0 bases, with 23 bases between. This CDR3 comprises 19 residues. CDR1 and CDR2 (germline): MNHEY, SMNVEV (reference sequence). The CDR3 region has the DNA TGTGCCAGCAGTCCCTCCGCCAGGGGGGGAAGGTACTCCTACAATGAGCAGTTCTTC. Amino acid sequence: CASSPSARGGRYSYNEQFF.

This clone was counted between two and nine times. In the same sample, other DNA sequences code for this CDR3. This chain connects TRBV4-1 to TRBJ1-1; 7 positions agree with TRBD1. V dropped 4 bases and J dropped 0; count of bases not matched to a gene: 8. CDR3 length: 16 amino acids. From germline, CDR1 is MGHRA and CDR2 YSYEKL. For the CDR3, the DNA is TGCGCCAGCAGCCCCGGGACAGCCCCTATGAACACTGAAGCTTTCTTT. This translates into CASSPGTAPMNTEAFF.

V gene TRBV7-8 combines with J gene TRBJ2-1; 10 bases match TRBD1. Trimming cost V 5 bases and J 7 bases; bases outside gene matches: 8. The CDR3 spans 15 residues. Germline V gene lookup returns CDR1 SGHVS and CDR2 FQNEAQ. DNA of the CDR3: TGTGCCAGCAGCACCAGACAGGGGGCGGGTAATGAGCAGTTCTTC. This codes for CASSTRQGAGNEQFF.

The J gene is TRBJ2-7, the V gene TRBV28; D may be TRBD1 (6 bases). The V gene's germline CDR1 is MDHEN and CDR2 SYDVKM. The germline V and J ends were trimmed by 8 bases and 2 bases, with 13 bases remaining between them. This CDR3 has 13 amino acids. The CDR3 is CASLRGVPYEQYF. The CDR3 DNA sequence: TGTGCCAGCCTCAGGGGTGTACCCTACGAGCAGTACTTC.